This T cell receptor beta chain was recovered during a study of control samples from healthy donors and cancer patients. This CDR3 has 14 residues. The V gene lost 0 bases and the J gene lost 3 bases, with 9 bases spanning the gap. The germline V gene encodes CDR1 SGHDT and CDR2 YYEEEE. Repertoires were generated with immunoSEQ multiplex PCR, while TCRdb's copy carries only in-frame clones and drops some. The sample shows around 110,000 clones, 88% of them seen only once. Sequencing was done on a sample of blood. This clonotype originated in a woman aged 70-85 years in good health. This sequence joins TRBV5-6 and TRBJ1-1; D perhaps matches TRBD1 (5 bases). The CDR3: CASSLVQGYTEAFF. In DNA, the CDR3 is TGTGCCAGCAGCTTGGTCCAGGGTTACACTGAAGCTTTCTTT.